Presented here are 26 T cell receptor beta chains from one specimen sequenced in a study of preoperative IRX-2 immunotherapy in early breast cancer. Using immunoSEQ multiplex PCR, the repertoire was profiled, and TCRdb retains in-frame clones only, with some absent. The sample lists 25,000 to 35,000 clones, 82% occurring once. Indicated treatment: preoperative locoregional IRX-2 cytokine immunotherapy. Sampling took place from a patient treated with IRX-2 immunotherapy. Receptor source: a human donor with breast cancer.

V and J are TRBV7-7 and TRBJ2-1; 8 positions agree with TRBD2. The CDR3 loop spans 14 amino acids. J was trimmed by 9 bases and V by 5 bases; bases with no gene match: 9. Germline values: CDR1 SSHAT, CDR2 FNYEAQ (reference sequence). The CDR3 DNA reads as TGTGCCAGCAGCCCCGGGAGGCTAGCGGGTGAGCAGTTCTTC. This translates into CASSPGRLAGEQFF.

The rearrangement uses TRBV19 and TRBJ2-3; TRBD2 aligns across 7 bases. This CDR3 spans 14 amino acids. Germline-derived CDR1 and CDR2 are LNHDA and SQIVND (reference sequence). V shed 7 bases, J shed 2 bases, and the junction held 6 bases outside the gene matches. The CDR3, as DNA: TGTGCCAGTAAACGGGCGGGGGACACAGATACGCAGTATTTT. Its protein product is CASKRAGDTDTQYF.

This chain links TRBV6-8 with TRBJ1-1, with 7 bases identical to TRBD1. The CDR3 extends over 15 amino acids. Germline trimming cut 7 bases from V and 4 bases from J; bases unmatched to any gene: 12. Germline CDR1 reads MNHGY; CDR2 reads SAAAGT. CDR3: CASKIQGEGGTEAFF. DNA of the CDR3: TGTGCCAGCAAAATCCAGGGGGAAGGGGGCACTGAAGCTTTCTTT.

The genes are TRBV19 and TRBJ1-5, with 10 bases aligning to TRBD1. Germline V gives CDR1 LNHDA, CDR2 SQIVND (reference sequence). The CDR3 is 16 amino acids. The V segment lost 7 bases and the J segment 1 base; nucleotides outside the gene matches: 7. The CDR3 nucleotides read TGTGCCAGTACCCCATGGGACAGGGGAAGCAATCAGCCCCAGCATTTT. Protein product: CASTPWDRGSNQPQHF.

The genes are TRBV1 and TRBJ2-7; the tabulated D call, TRBD2, remains unverified against the DNA. TRBV1 is classified as a pseudogene. This CDR3 is built from 18 residues. CDR3 nucleotides: TGCGCCAGCAGCCAAGCGTCAGGGGGCCTAGCGGGAAGGTACGAGCAGTACTTC. Encoded protein: CASSQASGGLAGRYEQYF.

This clone turned up a few times. V is TRBV30 and J is TRBJ2-2; 9 positions match TRBD1. Germline-derived CDR1 and CDR2 are GTSNPN and SVGIG (reference sequence). This CDR3 has 15 residues. Trimming at V came to 1 base and at J to 1 base, leaving 1 base not matched to a gene. The CDR3, as DNA: TGTGCCTGGAGTGGACAGGGGGGGAACACCGGGGAGCTGTTTTTT. Its translation: CAWSGQGGNTGELFF.

The V call is TRBV7-6, the J call TRBJ2-1; 10 nucleotides agree with TRBD2. Per germline, CDR1 SGHVS and CDR2 FNYEAQ. The V segment lost 1 base and the J segment 8 bases; nucleotides outside the gene matches: 8. The CDR3 has 16 residues. CDR3 sequence: CASSLGGASGRYEQFF. The DNA for the CDR3 is TGTGCCAGCAGCTTAGGGGGGGCTAGCGGGAGATATGAGCAGTTCTTC.

The V and J genes are TRBV1 and TRBJ1-3; TRBD1 was called by the table and not checked on the DNA. TRBV1 is a recognized pseudogene. The CDR3 is 17 residues long. This CDR3 reads CASSQATNRFSGNTIYF. The CDR3 nucleotides read TGCGCCAGCAGCCAAGCAACTAACAGGTTCTCTGGAAACACCATATATTTT.

The chain joins TRBV14 to TRBJ2-7, with D unclear. Trimming pared 3 bases from V and 0 bases from J, leaving 9 bases between. The CDR3 is 14 amino acids. Germline CDR1 is SGHDN and CDR2 is FVKESK. The CDR3, as DNA: TGTGCCAGCAGCCACCACGACGACTCCTACGAGCAGTACTTC. Translated: CASSHHDDSYEQYF.

This clone has just a few counts. The V gene is TRBV11-3, the J gene TRBJ2-3; D is unclear. Trimming pared 2 bases from V and 2 bases from J, leaving 11 bases between. Germline assignment: CDR1 SGHNT and CDR2 YENEEA. This CDR3 contains 15 residues. The DNA for the CDR3 is TGTGCCAGCAGCTTAAACCCCACACCCACAGATACGCAGTATTTT. It encodes CASSLNPTPTDTQYF.

The chain combines TRBV29-1 with TRBJ1-2; 8 nucleotides match TRBD1. CDR3 length equals 12 residues. Germline V CDR1 and CDR2: SQVTM, ANQGSEA. The V segment lost 6 bases and the J segment 4 bases; nucleotides outside the gene matches: 4. The CDR3 nucleotides are TGCAGCGTCGTGGACAGGGTCTATGGCTACACCTTC. Translation gives CSVVDRVYGYTF.

The chain links TRBV6-8 to TRBJ1-3; 7 bases agree with TRBD1. The V segment lost 6 bases and the J segment 4 bases; nucleotides outside the gene matches: 9. The CDR3 length is 15 residues. Germline loops: CDR1 MNHGY, CDR2 SAAAGT. CDR3 in DNA: TGTGCCAGCAGGGGACAGCGCGTTTGGGGAAACACCATATATTTT. Residues: CASRGQRVWGNTIYF.

This clone has only a few counts. The chain links TRBV28 to TRBJ2-6; no clear D. V dropped 7 bases and J dropped 2 bases, with 12 bases sitting between them. This CDR3 is built from 15 residues. Germline V gives CDR1 MDHEN, CDR2 SYDVKM. The CDR3 sequence is CASIGLEAGANVLTF. CDR3 DNA: TGTGCCAGCATCGGTTTGGAAGCTGGGGCCAACGTCCTGACTTTC.

CDR3 residues: CATSAVFFYEQYF. The CDR3 bases are TGTGCCACCTCCGCAGTGTTTTTTTACGAGCAGTACTTC. V gene TRBV28 combines with J gene TRBJ2-7; D remains ambiguous. Trimming pared 10 bases from V and 4 bases from J, leaving 17 bases between. Germline V gene sequence: CDR1 MDHEN, CDR2 SYDVKM. CDR3 length: 13 amino acids.

This chain joins TRBV2 and TRBJ2-5; D might be TRBD1 (6 bases). The CDR3 has 12 amino acids. V lost 6 bases and J lost 5, with 10 bases in between. The germline V gene has CDR1 SNHLY and CDR2 FYNNEI. Written as DNA, the CDR3 is TGTGCCAGCAGCCCCCAGGGGGAGACCCAGTACTTC. The encoded protein is CASSPQGETQYF.

J is TRBJ1-5 and V is TRBV6-8, with D possibly matching TRBD1 (5 bases). Germline V CDR1 and CDR2: MNHGY, SAAAGT. Trimming removed 5 bases from V and 5 bases from J, with 19 bases in between. This CDR3 spans 16 amino acids. The CDR3 DNA reads as TGTGCCAGCAGTCCCAACGCTAGGGGAAACTATCAGCCCCAGCATTTT. Residues: CASSPNARGNYQPQHF.

V is TRBV28 and J is TRBJ2-1; D tentatively reads TRBD1 or TRBD2 (6 bases each). CDR3 length equals 15 residues. CDR1 and CDR2 from the germline V gene are MDHEN and SYDVKM. The germline V and J ends were trimmed by 3 bases and 0 bases, with 9 bases remaining between them. The CDR3 DNA reads as TGTGCCAGCAGTTTGGGGGGCTACTCCTACAATGAGCAGTTCTTC. Amino acid sequence: CASSLGGYSYNEQFF.

The rearrangement joins TRBV6-7 to TRBJ2-7; the D gene is possibly TRBD2 (5 bases). TRBV6-7 is recorded as an ORF, its role being uncertain. CDR3 length: 13 amino acids. Trimming shortened V by 11 bases and J by 2 bases, and 16 bases separated the two germline ends. The CDR3 protein is CAAADPSPYEQYF. CDR3 nucleotide sequence: TGTGCCGCAGCGGACCCAAGCCCCTACGAGCAGTACTTC.

The gene calls are TRBV7-4 and TRBJ2-6, with D possibly TRBD2 on 5 matching bases. CDR1 SGHVT and CDR2 SQSDAQ come from the germline V gene. Trimming left V 5 bases short and J 0 bases short, with 5 bases between. The CDR3 runs to 14 residues. The CDR3 loop reads CASSRDSGANVLTF. The CDR3 bases are TGTGCCAGCAGCCGGGACTCTGGGGCCAACGTCCTGACTTTC.

V usage is TRBV19 and J usage is TRBJ2-3; 7 nucleotides match TRBD1. J gave up 2 bases and V 3 bases, and 8 bases lay outside the gene matches. Looked up from germline, CDR1 is LNHDA and CDR2 is SQIVND (reference sequence). The CDR3 has 16 residues. The CDR3 DNA reads as TGTGCCAGTAGTATCTCAGGGGGTCGCTACACAGATACGCAGTATTTT. Its protein product is CASSISGGRYTDTQYF.

The chain links TRBV28 to TRBJ1-2; D is possibly TRBD1 (6 bases). This CDR3 is 12 amino acids long. V gave up 11 bases and J gave up 6 bases, with 16 bases separating them. Germline V gives CDR1 MDHEN, CDR2 SYDVKM. The CDR3 DNA reads as TGTGCCTGGCAGGGGACTGGGGATGGCTACACCTTC. Protein: CAWQGTGDGYTF.

The CDR3 DNA is TGTGGATCGGGACTAGCGGGTTTCGCGAACACCGGGGAGCTGTTTTTT. Translated: CGSGLAGFANTGELFF. V usage is TRBV28 and J usage is TRBJ2-2; 12 bases map to TRBD2. The germline V gene has CDR1 MDHEN and CDR2 SYDVKM. CDR3 size: 16 residues.

The chain couples TRBV28 to TRBJ1-1, with TRBD1 matching over 7 bases. This CDR3 spans 13 amino acids. The germline gives CDR1 MDHEN, CDR2 SYDVKM. J gave up 1 base and V 8 bases, and 4 bases lay outside the gene matches. The CDR3 DNA reads TGTGCCAGCCTAGACAGGGCGAACACTGAAGCTTTCTTT. Amino acids: CASLDRANTEAFF.

The chain employs TRBV19 and TRBJ1-4; D is uncertain. The CDR3 sequence is 13 residues long. Trimming cost V 10 bases and J 7 bases, with 16 bases left between them. Looked up from germline, CDR1 is LNHDA and CDR2 is SQIVND (reference sequence). This CDR3 reads CATLGTISEKLFF. CDR3 nucleotides: TGTGCCACCCTCGGAACGATCAGTGAAAAACTGTTTTTT.

The chain uses TRBV11-3 and TRBJ2-7, with D uncertain. Germline V gene lookup returns CDR1 SGHNT and CDR2 YENEEA. Trimming cost V 4 bases and J 2 bases, with 12 bases left between them. The CDR3 has 14 residues. For the CDR3, the DNA is TGTGCCAGCAGCTCCCCCTTAAGCGCCTACGAGCAGTACTTC. It is translated as CASSSPLSAYEQYF. The full variable domain, in which reference TRBV11-3 and TRBJ2-7 provide the parts outside the CDR3, is EAGVVQSPRYKIIEKKQPVAFWCNPISGHNTLYWYLQNLGQGPELLIRYENEEAVDDSQLPKDRFSAERLKGVDSTLKIQPAELGDSAVYLCASSSPLSAYEQYFGPGTRLTVT.

On this clone: A junction boundary mismatches the germline segment, possibly from a read error. The rearrangement uses TRBV6-8 and TRBJ2-7; TRBD2 matches at 7 bases. The germline V gene encodes CDR1 MNHGY and CDR2 SAAAGT. The CDR3 is made up of 14 amino acids. CDR3 amino acids: CAISNLGRDYEQYF. The DNA of the CDR3 is TGTGCCATCAGTAATTTGGGGAGGGACTACGAGCAGTACTTC.